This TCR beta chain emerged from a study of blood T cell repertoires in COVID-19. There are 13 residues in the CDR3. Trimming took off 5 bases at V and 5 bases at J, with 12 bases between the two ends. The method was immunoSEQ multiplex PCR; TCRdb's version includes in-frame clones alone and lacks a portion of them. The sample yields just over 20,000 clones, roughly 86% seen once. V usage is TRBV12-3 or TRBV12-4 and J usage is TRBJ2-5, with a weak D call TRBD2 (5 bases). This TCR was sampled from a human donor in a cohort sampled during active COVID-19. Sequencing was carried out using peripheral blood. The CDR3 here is CASSGTRSETQYF. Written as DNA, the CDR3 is TGTGCCAGCAGTGGAACTAGATCGGAGACCCAGTACTTC.